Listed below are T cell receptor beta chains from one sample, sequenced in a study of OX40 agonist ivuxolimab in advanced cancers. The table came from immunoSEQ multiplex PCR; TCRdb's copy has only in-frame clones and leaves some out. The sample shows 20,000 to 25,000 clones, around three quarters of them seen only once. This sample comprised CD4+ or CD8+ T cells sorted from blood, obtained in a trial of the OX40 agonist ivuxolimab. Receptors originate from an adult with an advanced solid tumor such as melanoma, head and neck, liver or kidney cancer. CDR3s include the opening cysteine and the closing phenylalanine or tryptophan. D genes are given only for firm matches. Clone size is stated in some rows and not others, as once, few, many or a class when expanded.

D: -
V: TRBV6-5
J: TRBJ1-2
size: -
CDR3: CASSRVYGYGYTF
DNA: TGTGCCAGCAGCAGGGTTTACGGCTATGGCTACACCTTC

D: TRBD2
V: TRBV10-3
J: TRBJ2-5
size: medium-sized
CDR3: CAISEHGTSGDQETQYF
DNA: TGTGCCATCAGTGAACACGGGACTAGCGGGGACCAAGAGACCCAGTACTTC

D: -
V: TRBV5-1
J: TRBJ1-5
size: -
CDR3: CASSPGPEDNQPQHF
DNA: TGCGCCAGCAGCCCGGGGCCGGAGGACAATCAGCCCCAGCATTTT

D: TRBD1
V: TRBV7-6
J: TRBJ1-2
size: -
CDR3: CASSLGTGEEYGYTF
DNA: TGTGCCAGCAGCCTTGGGACAGGGGAGGAATATGGCTACACCTTC

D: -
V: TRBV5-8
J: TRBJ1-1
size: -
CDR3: CASSLGGAAFF
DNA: TGTGCCAGCAGCTTGGGGGGGGCAGCTTTCTTT

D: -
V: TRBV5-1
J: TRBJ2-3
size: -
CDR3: CASWKGGNEDTQYF
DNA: TGCGCCAGCTGGAAGGGGGGCAATGAAGATACGCAGTATTTT

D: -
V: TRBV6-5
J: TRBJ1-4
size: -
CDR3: CASSYEGINEKLFF
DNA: TGTGCCAGCAGTTACGAGGGGATTAATGAAAAACTGTTTTTT

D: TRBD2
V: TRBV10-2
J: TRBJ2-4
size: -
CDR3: CASSEGLAGPAKNIQYF
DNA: TGCGCCAGCAGTGAGGGACTAGCGGGCCCAGCCAAAAACATTCAGTACTTC

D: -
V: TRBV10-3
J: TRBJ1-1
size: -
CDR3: CAISEWGADTEAFF
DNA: TGTGCCATCAGTGAGTGGGGGGCCGACACTGAAGCTTTCTTT

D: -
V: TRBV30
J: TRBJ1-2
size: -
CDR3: CACPHLPNYGYTF
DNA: TGTGCCTGCCCACACCTCCCCAACTATGGCTACACCTTC

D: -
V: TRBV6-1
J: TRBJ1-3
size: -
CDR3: CASSDRGGGSTIYF
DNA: TGTGCCAGCAGTGACAGGGGTGGGGGTTCGACCATATATTTT

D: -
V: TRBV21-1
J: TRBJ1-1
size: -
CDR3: CASSNDRDTEAFF
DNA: TGTGCCAGCAGCAACGACAGGGACACTGAAGCTTTCTTT

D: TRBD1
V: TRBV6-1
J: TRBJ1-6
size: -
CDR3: CASSERAGGDLPLHF
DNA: TGTGCCAGCAGTGAACGGGCAGGGGGCGACTTACCCCTCCACTTT

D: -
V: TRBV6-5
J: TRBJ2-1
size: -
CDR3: CASSQTSYEQFF
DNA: TGTGCCAGCAGCCAAACTAGCTATGAGCAGTTCTTC

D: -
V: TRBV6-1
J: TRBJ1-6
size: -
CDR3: CASSDQHPGYSPLHF
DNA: TGTGCCAGCAGTGACCAACATCCAGGGTATTCACCCCTCCACTTT

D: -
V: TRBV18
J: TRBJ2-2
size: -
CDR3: CASSPPSTGELFF
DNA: TGTGCCAGCTCACCACCCAGCACCGGGGAGCTGTTTTTT

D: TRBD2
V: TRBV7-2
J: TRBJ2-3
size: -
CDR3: CASSLARGIRTDTQYF
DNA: TGTGCCAGCAGCTTAGCGCGGGGGATCCGCACAGATACGCAGTATTTT

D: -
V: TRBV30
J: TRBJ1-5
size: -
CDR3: CAWSVGDGDYSNQPQHF
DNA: TGTGCCTGGAGTGTTGGGGACGGAGATTATAGCAATCAGCCCCAGCATTTT

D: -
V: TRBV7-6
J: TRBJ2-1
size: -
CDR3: CASSLDGGSYNEQFF
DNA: TGTGCCAGCAGCTTAGACGGGGGCAGCTACAATGAGCAGTTCTTC

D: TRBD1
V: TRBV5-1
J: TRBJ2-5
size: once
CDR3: CASSSSGQAAETQYF
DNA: TGCGCCAGCAGCTCCTCGGGACAGGCCGCAGAGACCCAGTACTTC

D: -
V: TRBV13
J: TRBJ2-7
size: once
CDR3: CASSLGDSYEQYF
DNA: TGTGCCAGCAGCTTAGGGGACAGCTACGAGCAGTACTTC

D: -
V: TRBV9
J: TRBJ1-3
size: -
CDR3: CASSVDTSNSGNTIYF
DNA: TGTGCCAGCAGCGTAGACACCTCCAACTCTGGAAACACCATATATTTT

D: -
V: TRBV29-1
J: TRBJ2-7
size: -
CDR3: CSVEDLGGLEQYF
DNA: TGCAGCGTTGAAGATCTTGGGGGGCTCGAGCAGTACTTC

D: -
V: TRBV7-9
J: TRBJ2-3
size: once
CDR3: CASSLGAGSPQYF
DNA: TGTGCCAGCAGCTTAGGGGCGGGGAGTCCGCAGTATTTT

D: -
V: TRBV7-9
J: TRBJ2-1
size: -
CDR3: CASSILDEQFF
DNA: TGTGCCAGCAGCATTTTAGATGAGCAGTTCTTC

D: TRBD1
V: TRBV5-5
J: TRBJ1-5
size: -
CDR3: CASSLSDRGYSNQPQHF
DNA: TGTGCCAGCAGCTTGTCTGACAGGGGGTATAGCAATCAGCCCCAGCATTTT

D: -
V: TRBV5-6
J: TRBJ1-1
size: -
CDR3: CASSFMARNTEAFF
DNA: TGTGCCAGCAGCTTCATGGCCAGGAACACTGAAGCTTTCTTT

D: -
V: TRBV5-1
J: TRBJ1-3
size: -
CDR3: CASSPGTIGNTIYF
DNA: TGCGCCAGCAGCCCCGGGACAATCGGGAACACCATATATTTT

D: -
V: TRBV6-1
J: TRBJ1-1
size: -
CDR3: CASSEVSRGDTEAFF
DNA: TGTGCCAGCAGTGAAGTTAGTAGGGGGGACACTGAAGCTTTCTTT

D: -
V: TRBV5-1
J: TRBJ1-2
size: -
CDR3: CASSSTLDYGYTF
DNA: TGCGCCAGCAGCTCAACATTGGACTATGGCTACACCTTC

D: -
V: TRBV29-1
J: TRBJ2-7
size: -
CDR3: CSVSLTTLAYEQYF
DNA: TGCAGCGTTTCTTTGACGACATTAGCTTACGAGCAGTACTTC

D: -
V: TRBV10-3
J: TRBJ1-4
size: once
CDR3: CAISEISNEKLFF
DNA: TGTGCCATCAGTGAGATATCTAATGAAAAACTGTTTTTT

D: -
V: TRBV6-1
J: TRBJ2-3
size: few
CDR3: CASSEGRGSGTDTQYF
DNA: TGTGCCAGCAGTGAAGGTCGGGGCTCGGGCACAGATACGCAGTATTTT

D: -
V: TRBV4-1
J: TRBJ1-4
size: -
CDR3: CASSQDTGWEKLFF
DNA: TGCGCCAGCAGCCAAGACACAGGGTGGGAAAAACTGTTTTTT

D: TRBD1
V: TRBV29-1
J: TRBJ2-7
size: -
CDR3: CSVEDEGGSYEQYF
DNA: TGCAGCGTTGAAGATGAAGGGGGCAGCTACGAGCAGTACTTC

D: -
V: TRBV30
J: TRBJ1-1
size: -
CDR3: CAWEYIGKNTEAFF
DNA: TGTGCCTGGGAATATATAGGGAAGAACACTGAAGCTTTCTTT

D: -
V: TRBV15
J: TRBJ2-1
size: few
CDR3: CATSSKREPYNEQFF
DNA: TGTGCCACCAGCAGTAAACGGGAGCCATACAATGAGCAGTTCTTC

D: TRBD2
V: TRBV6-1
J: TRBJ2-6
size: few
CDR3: CASSEGGGSGANVLTF
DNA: TGTGCCAGCAGTGAAGGGGGAGGGTCTGGGGCCAACGTCCTGACTTTC

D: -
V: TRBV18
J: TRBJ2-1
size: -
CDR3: CASSLQQGGGTNEQFF
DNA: TGTGCCAGCTCACTTCAACAGGGTGGGGGAACAAATGAGCAGTTCTTC

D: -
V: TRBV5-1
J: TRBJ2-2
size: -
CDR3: CASSLVGGLSGELFF
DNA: TGCGCCAGCAGCTTGGTTGGGGGCCTCTCCGGGGAGCTGTTTTTT

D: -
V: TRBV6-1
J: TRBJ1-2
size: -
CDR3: CAGAGGESYTF
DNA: TGTGCCGGGGCGGGGGGGGAGAGCTACACCTTC